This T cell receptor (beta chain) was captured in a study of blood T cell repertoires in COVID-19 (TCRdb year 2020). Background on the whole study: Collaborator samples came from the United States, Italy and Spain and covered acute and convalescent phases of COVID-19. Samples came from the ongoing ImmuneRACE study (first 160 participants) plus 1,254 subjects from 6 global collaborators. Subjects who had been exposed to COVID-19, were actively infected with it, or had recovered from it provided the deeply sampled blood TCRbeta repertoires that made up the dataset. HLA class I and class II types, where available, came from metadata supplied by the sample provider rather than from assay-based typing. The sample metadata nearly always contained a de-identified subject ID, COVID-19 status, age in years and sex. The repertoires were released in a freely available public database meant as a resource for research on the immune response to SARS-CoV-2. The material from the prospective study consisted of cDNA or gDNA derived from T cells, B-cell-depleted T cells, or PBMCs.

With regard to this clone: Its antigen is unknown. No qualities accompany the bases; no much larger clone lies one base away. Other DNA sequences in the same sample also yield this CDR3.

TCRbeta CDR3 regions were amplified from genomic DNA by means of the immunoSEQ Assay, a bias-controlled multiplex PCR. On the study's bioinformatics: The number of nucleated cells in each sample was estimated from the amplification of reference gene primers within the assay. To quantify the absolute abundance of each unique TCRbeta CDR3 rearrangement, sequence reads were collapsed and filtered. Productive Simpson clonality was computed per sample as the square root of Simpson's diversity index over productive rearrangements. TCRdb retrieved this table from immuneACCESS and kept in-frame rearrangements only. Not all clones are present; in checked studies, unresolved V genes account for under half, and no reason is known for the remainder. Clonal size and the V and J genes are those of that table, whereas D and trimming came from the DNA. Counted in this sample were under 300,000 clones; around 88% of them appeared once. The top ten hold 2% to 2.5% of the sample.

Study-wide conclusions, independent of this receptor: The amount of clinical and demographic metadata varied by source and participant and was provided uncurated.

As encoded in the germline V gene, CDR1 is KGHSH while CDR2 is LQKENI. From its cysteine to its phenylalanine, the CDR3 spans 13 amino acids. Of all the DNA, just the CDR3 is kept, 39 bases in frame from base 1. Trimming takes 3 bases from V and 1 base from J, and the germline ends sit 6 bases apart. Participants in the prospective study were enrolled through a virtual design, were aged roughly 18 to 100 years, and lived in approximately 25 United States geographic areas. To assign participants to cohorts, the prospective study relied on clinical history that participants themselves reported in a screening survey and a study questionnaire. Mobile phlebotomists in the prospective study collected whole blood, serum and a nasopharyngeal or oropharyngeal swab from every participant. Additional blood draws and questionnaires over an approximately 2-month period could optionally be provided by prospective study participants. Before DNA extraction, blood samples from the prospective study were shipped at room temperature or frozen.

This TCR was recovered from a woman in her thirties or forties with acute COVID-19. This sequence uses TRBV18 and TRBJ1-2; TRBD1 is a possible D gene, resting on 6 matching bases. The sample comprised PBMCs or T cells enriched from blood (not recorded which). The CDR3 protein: CASSPDSNYGYTF. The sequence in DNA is TGTGCCAGCTCACCGGACAGTAACTATGGCTACACCTTC. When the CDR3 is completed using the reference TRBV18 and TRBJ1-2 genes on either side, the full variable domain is NAGVMQNPRHLVRRRGQEARLRCSPMKGHSHVYWYRQLPEEGLKFMVYLQKENIIDESGMPKERFSAEFPKEGPSILRIQQVVRGDSAAYFCASSPDSNYGYTFGSGTRLTVV.